This T cell receptor (beta chain) was documented in a study of regulatory T cells in long-lasting Graves disease. For TCR beta, libraries came from iRepertoire HTBI primers and Arm-PCR of CDR3 regions. One entry per CDR3 protein results from TCRdb running MiXCR on the multiplex PCR reads. The sample lists 560,000 or so distinct CDR3 sequences, around 16% occurring once. Indicated time point: newly diagnosed GD, antithyroid drugs for less than 3 months. Construction of the TCR library relied on RNA isolated from PBMCs. This clonotype was found a few times. The junction departs from the called germline gene at one end, perhaps through a read error. In germline, CDR1 is PRHDT, CDR2 FYEKMQ (reference sequence). The CDR3 is 16 residues long. The same sample was also used in a study of T cells in Graves' hyperthyroidism and ophthalmopathy.

This chain uses TRBV13 with TRBJ2-5, with a possible D match to TRBD2 (5 bases). This sequence was found in a man aged 18 to 30 with Graves disease. The starting material was peripheral blood mononuclear cells (PBMCs), obtained at new diagnosis, from a patient treated with antithyroid drugs. The DNA for the CDR3 is TGTACCAGCAGCTTAAGTTACGGGAAAGACCAAGAGACCCAGTACTTC. Amino acid sequence: CTSSLSYGKDQETQYF.